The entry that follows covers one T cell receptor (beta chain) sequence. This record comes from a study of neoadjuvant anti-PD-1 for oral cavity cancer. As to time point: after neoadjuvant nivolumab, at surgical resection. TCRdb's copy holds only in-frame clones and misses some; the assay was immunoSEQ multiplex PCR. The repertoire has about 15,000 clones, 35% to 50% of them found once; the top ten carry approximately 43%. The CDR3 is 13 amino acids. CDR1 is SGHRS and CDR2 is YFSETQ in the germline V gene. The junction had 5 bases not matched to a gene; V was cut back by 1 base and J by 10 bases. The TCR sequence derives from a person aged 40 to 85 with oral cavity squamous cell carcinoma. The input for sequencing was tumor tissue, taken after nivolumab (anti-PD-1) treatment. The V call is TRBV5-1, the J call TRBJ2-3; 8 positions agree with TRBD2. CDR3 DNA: TGCGCCAGCAGCTTGCGAGCGGGGGAAGCGCAGTATTTT. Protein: CASSLRAGEAQYF.